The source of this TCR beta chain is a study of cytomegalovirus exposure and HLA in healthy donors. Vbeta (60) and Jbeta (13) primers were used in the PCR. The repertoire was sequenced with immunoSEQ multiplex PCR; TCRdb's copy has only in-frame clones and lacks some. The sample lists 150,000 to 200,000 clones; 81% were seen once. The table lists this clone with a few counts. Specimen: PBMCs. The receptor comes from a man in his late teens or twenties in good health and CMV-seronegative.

CDR3 loop: CASKLLSTHTGELFF. CDR3 bases: TGTGCCAGCAAACTCCTCTCCACGCACACCGGGGAGCTGTTTTTT. The chain joins TRBV6-4 to TRBJ2-2; D gene ambiguous. CDR1 is MRHNA, CDR2 SNTAGT, per germline. Trimming removed 7 bases from V and 3 bases from J, with 15 bases in between. The CDR3 runs to 15 residues.